This T cell receptor beta chain is from a study of blood T cell repertoires in COVID-19. On the study more broadly: COVID-19 samples from acute and convalescent phases originated in the United States, Italy and Spain.

This clone was observed once. Germline V CDR1 and CDR2: SGHTS, YDEGEE. After removal of 4 bases from V and 5 bases from J, the junction contained 2 bases not matched to a gene. This CDR3 spans 12 amino acids. Categorization into cohorts depended on clinical history that participants reported. Sequenced by immunoSEQ multiplex PCR; TCRdb stores in-frame clones only, minus some. In the table there are 250,000 to 300,000 clones, approximately 91% of which are singletons. This clonotype was obtained from a middle-aged woman with acute COVID-19. The sample was PBMCs or T cells enriched from blood (not recorded which). This chain joins TRBV5-8 and TRBJ2-7; 8 bases fit TRBD1. Written as DNA, the CDR3 is TGTGCCAGCAGCCTGGACAGGGACGAGCAGTACTTC. Its translation is CASSLDRDEQYF.